This passage covers 26 T cell receptor beta chains from one sample sequenced in a study of shared clonotypes between healthy human individuals. Only in-frame clones appear in the TCRdb table, and some are missing; sequencing was by immunoSEQ multiplex PCR. The sample contains under 850,000 clones, nearly 95% of which appear only once. Naive-designated CD8 cells lacked CD45RO, were positively enriched for CCR7, and omitted terminally differentiated effector memory CD45RA+ cells. Specimen: naive CD8+ T cells sorted from blood. Receptors were obtained from a man aged 25 to 45 in good health.

V usage is TRBV11-2 and J usage is TRBJ2-2; D not resolved. Trimming took off 7 bases at V and 8 bases at J, with 11 bases between the two ends. This CDR3 has 12 amino acids. The germline V gene encodes CDR1 SGHAT and CDR2 FQNNGV. CDR3 nucleotide sequence: TGTGCCAGCAACTACTTGGGAGGGGAGCTGTTTTTT. It codes for CASNYLGGELFF.

The rearrangement uses TRBV11-2 and TRBJ2-2; tentatively, D is TRBD2 (6 bases). V was shortened by 4 bases and J by 4 bases, with 10 bases between the two germline ends. The CDR3 sequence is 14 residues long. From germline, CDR1 is SGHAT and CDR2 FQNNGV. The CDR3 sequence: CASSSSGPTGELFF. The CDR3 nucleotides read TGTGCCAGCAGCTCGAGCGGGCCCACCGGGGAGCTGTTTTTT.

To note about this clone: Other DNA sequences of this sample code for an identical CDR3. CDR3 sequence (DNA): TGTGCCAGCAGTCTGGGGCACAATGAGCAGTTCTTC. It yields the protein CASSLGHNEQFF. The chain combines TRBV7-9 with TRBJ2-1; perhaps TRBD1 as D (5 bases). Germline V gene data show CDR1 as SEHNR and CDR2 as FQNEAQ (reference sequence). CDR3 length equals 12 residues. The V and J ends lost 6 bases and 5 bases respectively, with 8 bases between them. The variable domain in full, completed from reference TRBV7-9 and TRBJ2-1, reads DTGVSQNPRHKITKRGQNVTFRCDPISEHNRLYWYRQTLGQGPEFLTYFQNEAQLEKSRLLSDRFSAERPKGSFSTLEIQRTEQGDSAMYLCASSLGHNEQFFGPGTRLTVL.

For this clone: At the DNA level, this CDR3 is encoded by other sequences in the same sample as well. The chain joins TRBV18 to TRBJ2-7; D perhaps matches TRBD1 (5 bases). Trimming shortened V by 0 bases and J by 3 bases, and 9 bases separated the two germline ends. CDR1 is KGHSH and CDR2 is LQKENI in the germline V gene. This CDR3 contains 14 residues. The CDR3 nucleotides are TGTGCCAGCTCACCACCAGGTCAGGGCTACGAGCAGTACTTC. Translation: CASSPPGQGYEQYF.

This chain uses TRBV11-3 with TRBJ2-3; perhaps TRBD1 as D (5 bases). With 1 base removed from V and 4 bases from J, the gap between germline ends came to 12 bases. This CDR3 has 15 residues. In germline, CDR1 is SGHNT, CDR2 YENEEA. CDR3 in DNA: TGTGCCAGCAGCTTAGGCAGGCAGGGCCCAGATACGCAGTATTTT. Its translation: CASSLGRQGPDTQYF.

The chain couples TRBV11-2 to TRBJ1-2, with D unresolved. The CDR3 is 16 amino acids. Germline values: CDR1 SGHAT, CDR2 FQNNGV. Between the trimmed V and J ends, which lost 2 bases and 8 bases, there was a span of 21 bases. As DNA, the CDR3 is TGTGCCAGCAGCTTAAGCCTCGAGATATTTAGTGGAGGCTACACCTTC. It translates to CASSLSLEIFSGGYTF.

The rearrangement links TRBV2 to TRBJ1-2; TRBD1 matches at 9 bases. CDR1 is SNHLY and CDR2 is FYNNEI in the germline V gene. The length of the CDR3 is 15 residues. Germline trimming cut 6 bases from V and 6 bases from J; bases unmatched to any gene: 11. The CDR3 DNA follows: TGTGCCAGCAGGCCAACCCAGACAGGGGGGGATGGCTACACCTTC. It encodes CASRPTQTGGDGYTF.

V gene TRBV11-2 combines with J gene TRBJ2-1; 14 bases align to TRBD2. V lost 5 bases and J lost 8; bases outside the gene matches: 11. CDR1 is SGHAT, CDR2 FQNNGV, per germline. The CDR3 covers 17 residues. DNA for the CDR3: TGTGCCAGCAGCCCAGCGTGGACTAGCGGGAGGAGGTATGAGCAGTTCTTC. Translated: CASSPAWTSGRRYEQFF.

The chain joins TRBV25-1 to TRBJ1-4; the D gene is possibly TRBD1 (5 bases). Trimming stripped 7 bases from V and 8 bases from J, with 14 bases between. Germline V gives CDR1 MGHDK, CDR2 SYGVNS. The CDR3 has 13 amino acids. CDR3 in amino acids: CASMQGSVEKLFF. The CDR3 coding sequence is TGTGCCAGCATGCAGGGCTCGGTGGAAAAACTGTTTTTT.

The gene calls are TRBV7-2 and TRBJ2-5, with D perhaps TRBD2 (6 bases). CDR3 length equals 15 residues. V was cut by 5 bases and J by 3 bases, with 16 bases left in between. The germline V gene has CDR1 SGHTA and CDR2 FQGNSA. The CDR3, as DNA: TGTGCCAGCAGCCCGCGGGGTAGCGGCGAAGAGACCCAGTACTTC. This translates into CASSPRGSGEETQYF.

V usage is TRBV10-3 and J usage is TRBJ2-2, with D possibly TRBD2 on 6 matching bases. This CDR3 has 14 amino acids. CDR1 ENHRY and CDR2 SYGVKD come from the germline V gene. V lost 10 bases, J lost 1 base, and 13 bases lay in between. CDR3 in amino acids: CATLSGENTGELFF. As DNA, the CDR3 is TGTGCCACCCTTTCGGGGGAGAACACCGGGGAGCTGTTTTTT.

The chain has TRBV4-1 and TRBJ2-7; 7 positions match TRBD2. The CDR3 is 15 amino acids. Germline trimming cut 4 bases from V and 3 bases from J; bases unmatched to any gene: 9. Germline assignment: CDR1 MGHRA and CDR2 YSYEKL. The CDR3 region is CASSLGGSPSYEQYF. The CDR3 DNA reads TGCGCCAGCAGCCTCGGCGGGAGCCCAAGCTACGAGCAGTACTTC.

This chain connects TRBV4-3 to TRBJ2-1; TRBD2 aligns across 10 bases. The germline CDR1 and CDR2 sequences are LGHNA and YSLEER. Germline trimming cut 0 bases from V and 8 bases from J; bases unmatched to any gene: 7. The CDR3 is made up of 16 amino acids. The CDR3 loop is CASSQDVAGGLDEQFF. The CDR3 coding sequence is TGCGCCAGCAGCCAAGACGTAGCGGGAGGTCTCGATGAGCAGTTCTTC.

This clone was seen just once. The J gene is TRBJ2-1, the V gene TRBV5-1, with 12 bases matching TRBD2. The trim removed 7 bases at V and 1 base at J, leaving 9 bases unmatched. The length of the CDR3 is 17 residues. Germline values: CDR1 SGHRS, CDR2 YFSETQ. The chain's CDR3 is CASHSGTSGFSYNEQFF. CDR3 nucleotides: TGCGCCAGCCACTCCGGGACTAGCGGGTTTTCCTACAATGAGCAGTTCTTC.

The chain uses TRBV11-2 and TRBJ1-5; D is unclear. Trimming removed 1 base from V and 8 bases from J, with 15 bases in between. CDR1 is SGHAT and CDR2 is FQNNGV in the germline V gene. The CDR3 extends over 15 amino acids. As DNA, the CDR3 is TGTGCCAGCAGCTTAGGGGCTACGGGCGGGGAGCCCCAGCATTTT. Encoded protein: CASSLGATGGEPQHF.

Here the CDR3 reads CASSDPANTGELFF. CDR3 bases: TGTGCCAGCAGTGACCCAGCGAACACCGGGGAGCTGTTTTTT. This chain joins TRBV2 and TRBJ2-2; D gene unclear. V was cut by 3 bases and J by 0 bases, with 5 bases left in between. This CDR3 is built from 14 residues. Germline V gene sequence: CDR1 SNHLY, CDR2 FYNNEI.

This clone was picked up a small number of times. The chain joins TRBV30 to TRBJ2-7; D gene uncertain. Germline V lookup: CDR1 GTSNPN, CDR2 SVGIG (reference sequence). The length of the CDR3 is 14 residues. V was trimmed by 2 bases and J by 0 bases, leaving 11 bases between them. The CDR3 loop reads CAWSSIVSSYEQYF. The CDR3 DNA reads TGTGCCTGGAGTTCGATTGTGAGCTCCTACGAGCAGTACTTC. The entire variable domain, with the rest obtained from reference TRBV30 and TRBJ2-7, is as follows: SQTIHQWPATLVQPVGSPLSLECTVEGTSNPNLYWYRQAAGRGLQLLFYSVGIGQISSEVPQNLSASRPQDRQFILSSKKLLLSDSGFYLCAWSSIVSSYEQYFGPGTRLTVT.

Comment on this clone: Other DNA sequences within the sample encode an identical CDR3. The DNA for the CDR3 is TGTGCCAGCAGTTGGGCCACTAGCGGGAGTTCGTACGAGCAGTACTTC. Its protein is CASSWATSGSSYEQYF. The chain carries TRBV28 and TRBJ2-7, with 11 nucleotides matching TRBD2. V trimming: 4 bases; J trimming: 4 bases; junction bases outside the gene matches: 9. The CDR3 runs to 16 residues. Germline V gene data show CDR1 as MDHEN and CDR2 as SYDVKM.

The chain recombines TRBV7-9 with TRBJ1-4; weak D call: TRBD1 (5 bases). The germline gives CDR1 SEHNR, CDR2 FQNEAQ (reference sequence). The CDR3 covers 16 residues. Trimming took 6 bases from V and 0 from J, leaving 14 bases between them. The CDR3 DNA follows: TGTGCCAGCAGGTCCCCGACAGACGCAACTAATGAAAAACTGTTTTTT. It yields the protein CASRSPTDATNEKLFF.

This clone was recorded only once. The rearrangement uses TRBV15 and TRBJ2-3; D gene unclear. Germline V CDR1 and CDR2: LNHNV, YYDKDF (reference sequence). The length of the CDR3 is 16 residues. V was cut by 1 base and J by 2 bases, with 13 bases left in between. CDR3 loop: CATSRANYDATDTQYF. CDR3 DNA: TGTGCCACCAGCAGAGCCAACTATGACGCCACAGATACGCAGTATTTT.

Only one count was recorded for this clone. V and J are TRBV5-1 and TRBJ1-1; D remains unclear. With 1 base removed from V and 0 bases from J, the gap between germline ends came to 4 bases. The CDR3 length is 13 residues. CDR1 is SGHRS, CDR2 YFSETQ, per germline. CDR3 in DNA: TGCGCCAGCAGCTTGACCATGAACACTGAAGCTTTCTTT. Its translation: CASSLTMNTEAFF.

The chain uses TRBV27 and TRBJ1-4; D is perhaps TRBD1 (6 bases). The CDR3 is 14 amino acids. Germline CDR1 and CDR2: MNHEY and SMNVEV (reference sequence). The V end was cut by 6 bases, the J end by 5 bases, with 13 bases between. CDR3 loop: CASRPGQPNEKLFF. The CDR3 bases are TGTGCCAGCAGACCCGGACAGCCGAATGAAAAACTGTTTTTT.

This sequence joins TRBV2 and TRBJ1-2; the D gene is possibly TRBD1 (6 bases). The CDR3 loop spans 14 amino acids. Trimming left V 8 bases short and J 2 bases short, with 15 bases between. Looked up from germline, CDR1 is SNHLY and CDR2 is FYNNEI. The CDR3 DNA is TGTGCCAGCCTCCTCCCAGGGGCGAACTATGGCTACACCTTC. Translation: CASLLPGANYGYTF.

The chain couples TRBV29-1 to TRBJ2-1; 11 bases match TRBD1. The V gene's germline CDR1 is SQVTM and CDR2 ANQGSEA. After removal of 2 bases from V and 9 bases from J, the junction contained 6 bases not matched to a gene. CDR3 length: 14 residues. CDR3 region: CSVEPGQGVGEQFF. The CDR3 bases are TGCAGCGTTGAACCGGGACAGGGGGTCGGTGAGCAGTTCTTC.

The chain recombines TRBV7-6 with TRBJ2-1; D tentatively reads TRBD1 or TRBD2 (5 bases each). This CDR3 is built from 16 residues. V was clipped by 1 base and J by 2 bases, with 12 bases between them. Germline CDR1 and CDR2: SGHVS and FNYEAQ. CDR3 loop: CASSLGDGYPYNEQFF. CDR3 DNA: TGTGCCAGCAGCTTAGGGGACGGCTATCCCTACAATGAGCAGTTCTTC.

The CDR3 is CASSVQGSGANVLTF. The CDR3 region has the DNA TGTGCCAGCAGCGTACAGGGCTCTGGGGCCAACGTCCTGACTTTC. The chain combines TRBV6-4 with TRBJ2-6, with D possibly being TRBD1 (6 bases). Germline loops: CDR1 MRHNA, CDR2 SNTAGT. The CDR3 has 15 amino acids. V was clipped by 6 bases and J by 0 bases, with 9 bases between them.